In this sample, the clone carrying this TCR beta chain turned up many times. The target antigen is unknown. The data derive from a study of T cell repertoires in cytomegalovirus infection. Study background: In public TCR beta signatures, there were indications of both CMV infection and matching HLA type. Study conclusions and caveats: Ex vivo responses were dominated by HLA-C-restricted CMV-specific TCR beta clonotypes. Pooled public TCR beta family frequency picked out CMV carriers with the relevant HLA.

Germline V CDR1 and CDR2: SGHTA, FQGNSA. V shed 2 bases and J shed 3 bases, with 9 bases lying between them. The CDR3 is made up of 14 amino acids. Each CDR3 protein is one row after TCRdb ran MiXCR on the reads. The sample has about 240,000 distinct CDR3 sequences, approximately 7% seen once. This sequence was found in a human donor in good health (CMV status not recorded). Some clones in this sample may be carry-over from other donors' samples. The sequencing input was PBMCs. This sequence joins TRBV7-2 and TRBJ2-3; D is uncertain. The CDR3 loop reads CASSLRVRTDTQYF. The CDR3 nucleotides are TGTGCCAGCAGCTTAAGGGTTCGGACAGATACGCAGTATTTT.